The sequence of this T cell receptor (beta chain) was determined in a study of T cell repertoires in cytomegalovirus infection. TCRdb processed the reads anew with MiXCR; each CDR3 protein has one entry. Here the sample spans around 310,000 distinct CDR3 sequences, about 27% being singletons. With regard to this clonotype: Its antigen is not identified.

The CDR3 spans 16 residues. Germline V CDR1 and CDR2: SNHLY, FYNNEI. V lost 3 bases and J 4 bases, leaving 16 bases between the germline ends. Material: cultured PBMCs, obtained from culture after CMV antigen stimulation. This receptor was identified in a human donor in good health (CMV status not recorded). Some clones in this sample may be carry-over from other donors' samples. The rearrangement joins TRBV2 to TRBJ1-5, with D tentatively TRBD1 (5 bases). CDR3 in DNA: TGTGCCAGCAGTGAGCAGGGAATTCGCTTGAATCAGCCCCAGCATTTT. Protein product: CASSEQGIRLNQPQHF.